This T cell receptor (beta chain) derives from a study of blood T cell repertoires in COVID-19. This CDR3 has 16 residues. V lost 2 bases and J 8 bases, leaving 21 bases between the germline ends. Per germline, CDR1 WNHNN and CDR2 SYGVQD (reference sequence). Libraries were prepared by immunoSEQ multiplex PCR; TCRdb keeps only in-frame clonotypes and omits some of them. The sample holds around 42,000 clones, about 76% seen once. The specimen sequenced was peripheral blood. The chain carries TRBV10-1 and TRBJ1-2; the D gene is possibly TRBD1 (6 bases). The clonotype comes from a man aged 70-80 years with active or convalescent COVID-19. This CDR3 reads CASSEGRTMRGKGYTF. The CDR3 DNA follows: TGCGCCAGCAGTGAGGGACGGACAATGAGGGGGAAGGGCTACACCTTC.